This T cell receptor (beta chain) is drawn from a study of T cell repertoires in cytomegalovirus infection. Turning to the study itself: CMV infection together with matching HLA type was indicated by public TCR beta signatures. General observations from the study: What dominated the ex vivo response were HLA-C-restricted CMV-specific TCR beta clonotypes. Identification of carriers of CMV plus the relevant HLA was performed using cumulative public TCR beta family frequency.

TCRdb ran MiXCR on the reads and lists one entry per CDR3 protein. The sample lists roughly 130,000 distinct CDR3 sequences; around 25% were seen once. The CDR3 contains 12 residues. V lost 5 bases and J 2 bases, leaving 5 bases between the germline ends. The germline V gene has CDR1 MNHNY and CDR2 SVGAGI (reference sequence). This clonotype was detected only a few times. What it recognizes is unknown. This receptor was taken from a human donor in good health (CMV status not recorded). Some clones in this sample may be carry-over from other donors' samples. The sample comprised PBMCs, sequenced either directly or after in vitro stimulation (not recorded which). The chain carries TRBV6-6 and TRBJ2-3, with D hard to call. The CDR3 DNA is TGTGCCAGCAGTAGGATCACAGATACGCAGTATTTT. Residues: CASSRITDTQYF.